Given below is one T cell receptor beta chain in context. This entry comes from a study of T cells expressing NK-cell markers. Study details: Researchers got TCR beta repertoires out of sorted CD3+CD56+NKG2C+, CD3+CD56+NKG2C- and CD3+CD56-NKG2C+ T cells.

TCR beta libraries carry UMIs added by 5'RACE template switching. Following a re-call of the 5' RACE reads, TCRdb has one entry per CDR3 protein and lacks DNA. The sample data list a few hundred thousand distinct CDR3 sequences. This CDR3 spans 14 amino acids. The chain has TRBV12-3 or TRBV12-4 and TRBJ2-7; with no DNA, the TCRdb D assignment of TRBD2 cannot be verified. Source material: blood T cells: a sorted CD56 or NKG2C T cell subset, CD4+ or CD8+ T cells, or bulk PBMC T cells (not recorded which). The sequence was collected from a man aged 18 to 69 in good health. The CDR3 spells CASRIRLAGGEQYF.